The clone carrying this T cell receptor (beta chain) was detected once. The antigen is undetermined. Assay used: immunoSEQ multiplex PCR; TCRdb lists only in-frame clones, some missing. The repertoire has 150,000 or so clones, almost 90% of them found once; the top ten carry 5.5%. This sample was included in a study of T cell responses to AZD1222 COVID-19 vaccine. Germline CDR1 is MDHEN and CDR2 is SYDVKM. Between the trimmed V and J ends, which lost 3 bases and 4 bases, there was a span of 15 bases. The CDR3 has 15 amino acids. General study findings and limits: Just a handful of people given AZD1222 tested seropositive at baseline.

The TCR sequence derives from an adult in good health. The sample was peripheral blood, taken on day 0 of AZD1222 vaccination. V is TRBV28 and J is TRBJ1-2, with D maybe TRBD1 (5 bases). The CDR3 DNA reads TGTGCCAGCAGTTTTACCGGGGGATCTATCTATGGCTACACCTTC. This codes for CASSFTGGSIYGYTF.